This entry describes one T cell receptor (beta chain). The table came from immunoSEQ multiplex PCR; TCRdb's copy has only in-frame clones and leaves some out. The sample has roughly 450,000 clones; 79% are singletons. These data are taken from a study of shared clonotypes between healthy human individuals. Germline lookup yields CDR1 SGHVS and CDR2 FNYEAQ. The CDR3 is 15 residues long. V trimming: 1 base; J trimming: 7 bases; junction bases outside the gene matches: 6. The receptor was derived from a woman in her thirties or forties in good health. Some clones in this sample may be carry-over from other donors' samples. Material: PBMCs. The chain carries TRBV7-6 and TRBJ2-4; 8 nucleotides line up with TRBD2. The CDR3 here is CASSLVAGGDNIQYF. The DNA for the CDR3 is TGTGCCAGCAGCTTAGTCGCCGGGGGGGATAACATTCAGTACTTC.